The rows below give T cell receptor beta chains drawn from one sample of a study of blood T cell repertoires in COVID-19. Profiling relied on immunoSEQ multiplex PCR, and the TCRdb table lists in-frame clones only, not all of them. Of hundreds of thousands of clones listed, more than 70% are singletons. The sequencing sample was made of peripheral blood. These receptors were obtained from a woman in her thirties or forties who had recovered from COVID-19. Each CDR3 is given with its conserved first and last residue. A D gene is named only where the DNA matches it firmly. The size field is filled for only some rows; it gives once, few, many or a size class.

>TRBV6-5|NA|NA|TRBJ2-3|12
CASRGPLGTQYF
TGTGCCAGCAGGGGCCCTCTGGGTACGCAGTATTTT
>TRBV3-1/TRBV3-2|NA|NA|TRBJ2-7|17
CASSQDQTRFYGYEQYF
TGTGCCAGCAGCCAAGACCAGACTCGCTTTTACGGCTACGAGCAGTACTTC
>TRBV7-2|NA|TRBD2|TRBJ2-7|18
CASSPVGTSGASSYEQYF
TGTGCCAGCAGCCCCGTCGGGACTAGCGGGGCGAGCTCCTACGAGCAGTACTTC
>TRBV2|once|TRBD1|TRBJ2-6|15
CASRPQGPGANVLTF
TGTGCCAGCAGACCACAGGGGCCTGGGGCCAACGTCCTGACTTTC
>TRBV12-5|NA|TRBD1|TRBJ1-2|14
CASGSGQGSYGYTF
TGTGCTAGTGGTTCCGGACAGGGGAGCTATGGCTACACCTTC
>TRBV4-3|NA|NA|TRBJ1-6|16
CASSQDRAPGNSPLHF
TGCGCCAGCAGCCAAGATCGGGCCCCAGGGAATTCACCCCTCCACTTT
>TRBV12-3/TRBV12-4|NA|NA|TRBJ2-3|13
CATDWDFGDTQYF
TGTGCCACCGACTGGGACTTCGGGGATACGCAGTATTTT
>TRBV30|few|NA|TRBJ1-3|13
CAWSVQGLNTIYF
TGTGCCTGGAGTGTCCAGGGCCTAAACACCATATATTTT
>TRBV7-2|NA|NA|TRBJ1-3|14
CASSPPGLGNTIYF
TGTGCCAGCAGCCCCCCCGGTTTGGGAAACACCATATATTTT
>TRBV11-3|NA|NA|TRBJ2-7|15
CASSKSPGQTYEQYF
TGTGCCAGCAGCAAATCCCCCGGACAGACCTACGAGCAGTACTTC
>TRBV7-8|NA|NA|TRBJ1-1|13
CASSSGRGTEAFF
TGTGCCAGCAGCTCCGGGAGGGGGACTGAAGCTTTCTTT
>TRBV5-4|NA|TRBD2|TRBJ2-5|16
CASSLPGGGRKETQYF
TGTGCCAGCAGCTTGCCCGGGGGGGGCCGCAAAGAGACCCAGTACTTC
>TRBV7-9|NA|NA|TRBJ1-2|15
CASSLGGAGNYGYTF
TGTGCCAGCAGCTTAGGTGGGGCCGGTAACTATGGCTACACCTTC
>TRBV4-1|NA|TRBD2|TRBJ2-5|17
CASSQDRLAELQETQYF
TGCGCCAGCAGCCAAGATCGCCTAGCGGAGCTCCAAGAGACCCAGTACTTC
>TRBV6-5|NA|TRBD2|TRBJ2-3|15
CASIAAGGRPDTQYF
TGTGCCAGCATCGCGGCGGGAGGGCGGCCAGATACGCAGTATTTT
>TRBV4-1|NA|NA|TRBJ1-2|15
CASSQGARANYGYTF
TGCGCCAGCAGCCAAGGAGCCAGGGCGAACTATGGCTACACCTTC
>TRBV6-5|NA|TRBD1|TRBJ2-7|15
CASSYSRDRAYEQYF
TGTGCCAGCAGTTACTCGCGGGACAGGGCCTACGAGCAGTACTTC
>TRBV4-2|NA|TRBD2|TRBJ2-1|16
CASSQHLGTSAGEQFF
TGTGCCAGCAGCCAACACCTCGGCACTAGCGCCGGGGAGCAGTTCTTC
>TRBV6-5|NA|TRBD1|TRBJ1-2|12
CASRQGNYGYTF
TGTGCCAGCCGACAGGGGAACTATGGCTACACCTTC
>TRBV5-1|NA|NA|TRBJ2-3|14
CASRVASATDTQYF
TGCGCCAGCAGGGTAGCGAGCGCCACAGATACGCAGTATTTT
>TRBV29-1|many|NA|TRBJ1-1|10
CSAIQGPAFF
TGCAGCGCTATACAGGGCCCCGCTTTCTTT
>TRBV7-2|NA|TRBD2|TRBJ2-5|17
CASSNRGRLVSRETQYF
TGTGCCAGCAGCAACCGCGGGAGGTTGGTGAGCCGAGAGACCCAGTACTTC
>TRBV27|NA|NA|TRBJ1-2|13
CASSFGSTYGYTF
TGTGCCAGCAGTTTTGGGAGTACATATGGCTACACCTTC
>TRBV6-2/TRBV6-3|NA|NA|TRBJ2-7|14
CASSYPTSSYEQYF
TGTGCCAGCAGTTACCCCACAAGCTCCTACGAGCAGTACTTC
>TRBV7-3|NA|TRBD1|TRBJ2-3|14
CASSFGGQGRTQYF
TGTGCCAGCAGCTTCGGGGGACAGGGCCGTACGCAGTATTTT
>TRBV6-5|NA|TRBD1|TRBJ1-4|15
CASTGGDSPNEKLFF
TGTGCCAGCACCGGGGGGGACAGCCCTAATGAAAAACTGTTTTTT
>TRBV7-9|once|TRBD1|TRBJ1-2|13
CASSAGTGNGYTF
TGTGCCAGCAGCGCCGGGACAGGGAATGGCTACACCTTC
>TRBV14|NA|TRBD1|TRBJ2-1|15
CASSPGTATYNEQFF
TGTGCCAGCAGCCCCGGGACAGCCACCTACAATGAGCAGTTCTTC
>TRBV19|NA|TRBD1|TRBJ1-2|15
CASSSTGMTGHGYTF
TGTGCCAGTAGCTCCACGGGGATGACAGGGCATGGCTACACCTTC
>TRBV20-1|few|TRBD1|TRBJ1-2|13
CSASGQGGYGYTF
TGCAGTGCTAGTGGACAGGGTGGATATGGCTACACCTTC
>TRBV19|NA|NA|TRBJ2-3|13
CASSARYTDTQYF
TGTGCCAGTAGTGCCAGATACACAGATACGCAGTATTTT
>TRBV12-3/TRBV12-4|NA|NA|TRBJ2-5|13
CASSPGGLETQYF
TGTGCCAGCAGCCCCGGGGGGCTGGAGACCCAGTACTTC
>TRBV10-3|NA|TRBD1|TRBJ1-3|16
CAISERGTASGNTIYF
TGTGCCATCAGTGAGAGGGGGACAGCCTCTGGAAACACCATATATTTT